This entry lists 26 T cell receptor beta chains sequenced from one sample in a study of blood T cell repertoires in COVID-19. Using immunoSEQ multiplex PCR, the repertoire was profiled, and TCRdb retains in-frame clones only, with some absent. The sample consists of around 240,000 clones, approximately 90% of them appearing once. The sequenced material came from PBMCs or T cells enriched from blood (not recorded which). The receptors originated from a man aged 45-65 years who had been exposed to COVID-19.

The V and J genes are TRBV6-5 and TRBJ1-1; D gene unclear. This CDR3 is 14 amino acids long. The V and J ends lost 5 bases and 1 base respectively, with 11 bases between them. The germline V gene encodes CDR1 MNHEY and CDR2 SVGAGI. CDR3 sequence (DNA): TGTGCCAGCAGTCAGATACCAGGGAACACTGAAGCTTTCTTT. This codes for CASSQIPGNTEAFF.

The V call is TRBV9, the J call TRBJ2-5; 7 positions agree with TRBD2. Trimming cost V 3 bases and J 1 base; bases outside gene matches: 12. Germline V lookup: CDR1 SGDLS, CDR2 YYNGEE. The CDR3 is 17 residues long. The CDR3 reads CASSAIHGGGSQETQYF. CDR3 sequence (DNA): TGTGCCAGCAGCGCCATCCACGGCGGGGGATCCCAAGAGACCCAGTACTTC. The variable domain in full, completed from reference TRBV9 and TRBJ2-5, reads DSGVTQTPKHLITATGQRVTLRCSPRSGDLSVYWYQQSLDQGLQFLIQYYNGEERAKGNILERFSAQQFPDLHSELNLSSLELGDSALYFCASSAIHGGGSQETQYFGPGTRLLVL.

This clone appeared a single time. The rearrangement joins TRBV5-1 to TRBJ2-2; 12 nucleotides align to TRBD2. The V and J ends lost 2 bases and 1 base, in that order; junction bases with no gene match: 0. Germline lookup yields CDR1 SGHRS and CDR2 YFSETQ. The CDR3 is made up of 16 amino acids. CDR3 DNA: TGCGCCAGCAGCTTACTAGCGGGAGGGAACACCGGGGAGCTGTTTTTT. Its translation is CASSLLAGGNTGELFF.

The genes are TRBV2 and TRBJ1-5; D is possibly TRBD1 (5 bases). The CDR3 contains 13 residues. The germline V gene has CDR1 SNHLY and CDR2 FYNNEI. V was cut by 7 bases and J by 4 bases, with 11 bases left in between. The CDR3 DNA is TGTGCCAGCAACCTCGGGGGGAATCAGCCCCAGCATTTT. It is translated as CASNLGGNQPQHF.

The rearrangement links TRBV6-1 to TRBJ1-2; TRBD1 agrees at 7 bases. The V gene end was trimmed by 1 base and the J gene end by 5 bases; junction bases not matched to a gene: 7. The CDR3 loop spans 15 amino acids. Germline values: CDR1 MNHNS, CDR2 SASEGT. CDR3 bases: TGTGCCAGCAGTGAAGGGCAAGGGGGCTGGTATGGCTACACCTTC. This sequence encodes CASSEGQGGWYGYTF.

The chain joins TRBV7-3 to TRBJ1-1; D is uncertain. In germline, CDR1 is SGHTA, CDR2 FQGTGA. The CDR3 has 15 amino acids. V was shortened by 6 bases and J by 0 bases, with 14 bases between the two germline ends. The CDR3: CASSPAPNLNTEAFF. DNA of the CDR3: TGTGCCAGCAGTCCAGCGCCGAATCTGAACACTGAAGCTTTCTTT.

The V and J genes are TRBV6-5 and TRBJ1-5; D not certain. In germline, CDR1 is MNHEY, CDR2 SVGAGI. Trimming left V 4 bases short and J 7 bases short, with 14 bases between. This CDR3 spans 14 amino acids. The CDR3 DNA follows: TGTGCCAGCAGTTCCACGATGGTAAGCCAGCCCCAGCATTTT. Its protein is CASSSTMVSQPQHF.

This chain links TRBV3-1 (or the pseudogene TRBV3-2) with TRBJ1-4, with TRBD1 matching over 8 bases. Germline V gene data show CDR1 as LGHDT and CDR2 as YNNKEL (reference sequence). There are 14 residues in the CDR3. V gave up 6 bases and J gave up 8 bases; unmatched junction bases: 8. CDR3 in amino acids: CASRKQGGREKLFF. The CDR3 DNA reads TGTGCCAGCAGGAAACAGGGGGGCAGGGAAAAACTGTTTTTT.

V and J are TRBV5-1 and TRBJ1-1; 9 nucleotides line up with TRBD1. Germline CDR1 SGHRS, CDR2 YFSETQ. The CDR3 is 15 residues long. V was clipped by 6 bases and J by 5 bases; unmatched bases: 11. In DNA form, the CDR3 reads TGCGCCAGCACCTCCTTGGGACAGGGAAATACTGAAGCTTTCTTT. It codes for CASTSLGQGNTEAFF.

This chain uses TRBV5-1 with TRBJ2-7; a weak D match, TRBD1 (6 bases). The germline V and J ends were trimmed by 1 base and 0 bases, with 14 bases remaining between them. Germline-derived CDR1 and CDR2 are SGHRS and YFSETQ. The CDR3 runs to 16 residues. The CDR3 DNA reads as TGCGCCAGCAGCTTGAGGGGACACATTGTCTCCTACGAGCAGTACTTC. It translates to CASSLRGHIVSYEQYF.

CDR3 loop: CASSRGTAAKNIQYF. The CDR3, as DNA: TGCGCCAGCAGCCGAGGGACAGCAGCCAAAAACATTCAGTACTTC. The chain couples TRBV5-1 to TRBJ2-4, with TRBD1 matching 7 bases. The CDR3 loop spans 15 amino acids. Trimming cost V 4 bases and J 0 bases; bases outside gene matches: 4. Germline loops: CDR1 SGHRS, CDR2 YFSETQ.

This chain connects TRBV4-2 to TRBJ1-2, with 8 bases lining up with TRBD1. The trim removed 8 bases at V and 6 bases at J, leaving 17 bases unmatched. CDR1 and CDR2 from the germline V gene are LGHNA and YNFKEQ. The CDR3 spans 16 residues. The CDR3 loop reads CASGPPGVAGGNGYTF. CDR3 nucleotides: TGTGCCAGCGGCCCTCCCGGGGTGGCAGGGGGCAATGGCTACACCTTC.

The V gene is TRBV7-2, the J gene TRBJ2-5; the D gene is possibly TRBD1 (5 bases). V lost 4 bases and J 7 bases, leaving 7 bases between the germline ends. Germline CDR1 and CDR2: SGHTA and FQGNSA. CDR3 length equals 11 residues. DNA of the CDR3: TGTGCCAGCAGCTCAAGGGGGACCCAGTACTTC. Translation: CASSSRGTQYF.

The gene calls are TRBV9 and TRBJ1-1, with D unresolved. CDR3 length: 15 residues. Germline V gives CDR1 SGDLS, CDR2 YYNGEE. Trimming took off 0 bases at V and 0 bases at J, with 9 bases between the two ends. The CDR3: CASSVAPVMNTEAFF. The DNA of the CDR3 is TGTGCCAGCAGCGTAGCGCCGGTCATGAACACTGAAGCTTTCTTT. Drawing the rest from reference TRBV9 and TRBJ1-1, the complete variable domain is DSGVTQTPKHLITATGQRVTLRCSPRSGDLSVYWYQQSLDQGLQFLIQYYNGEERAKGNILERFSAQQFPDLHSELNLSSLELGDSALYFCASSVAPVMNTEAFFGQGTRLTVV.

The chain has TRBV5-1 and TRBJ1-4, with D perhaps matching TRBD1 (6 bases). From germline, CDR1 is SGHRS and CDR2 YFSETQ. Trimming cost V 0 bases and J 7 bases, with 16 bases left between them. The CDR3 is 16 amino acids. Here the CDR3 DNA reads TGCGCCAGCAGCTTGGAAGTCAGGGGCTGTTCTGAAAAACTGTTTTTT. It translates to CASSLEVRGCSEKLFF.

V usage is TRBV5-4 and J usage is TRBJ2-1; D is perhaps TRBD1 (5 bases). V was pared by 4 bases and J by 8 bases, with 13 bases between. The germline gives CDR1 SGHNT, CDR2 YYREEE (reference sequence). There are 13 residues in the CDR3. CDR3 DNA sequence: TGTGCCAGCAGCCAGGGCATTTTTGATGAGCAGTTCTTC. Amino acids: CASSQGIFDEQFF.

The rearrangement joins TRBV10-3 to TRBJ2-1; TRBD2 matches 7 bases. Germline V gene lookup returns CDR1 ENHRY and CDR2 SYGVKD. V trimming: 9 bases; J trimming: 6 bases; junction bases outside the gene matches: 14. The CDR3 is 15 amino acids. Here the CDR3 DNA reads TGTGCCATGTCCCCCGGCGGGAGTTTAGGCAATGAGCAGTTCTTC. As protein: CAMSPGGSLGNEQFF.

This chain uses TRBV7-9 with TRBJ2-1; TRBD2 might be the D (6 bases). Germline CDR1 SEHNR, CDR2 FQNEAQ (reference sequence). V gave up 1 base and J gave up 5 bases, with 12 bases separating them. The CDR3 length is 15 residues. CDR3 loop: CASSLVGGANNEQFF. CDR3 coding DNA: TGTGCCAGCAGCTTAGTGGGCGGGGCCAACAATGAGCAGTTCTTC. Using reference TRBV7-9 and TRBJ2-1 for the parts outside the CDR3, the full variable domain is DTGVSQNPRHKITKRGQNVTFRCDPISEHNRLYWYRQTLGQGPEFLTYFQNEAQLEKSRLLSDRFSAERPKGSFSTLEIQRTEQGDSAMYLCASSLVGGANNEQFFGPGTRLTVL.

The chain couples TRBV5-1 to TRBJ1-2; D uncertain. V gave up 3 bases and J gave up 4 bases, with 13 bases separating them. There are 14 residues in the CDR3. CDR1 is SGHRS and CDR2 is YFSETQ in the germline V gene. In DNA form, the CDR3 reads TGCGCCAGCAGCTCCCCCGTCCTACCCTATGGCTACACCTTC. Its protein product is CASSSPVLPYGYTF.

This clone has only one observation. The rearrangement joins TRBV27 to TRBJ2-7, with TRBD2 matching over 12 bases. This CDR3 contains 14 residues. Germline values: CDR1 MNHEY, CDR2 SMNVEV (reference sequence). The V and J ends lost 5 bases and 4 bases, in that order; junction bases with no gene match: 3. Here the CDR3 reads CASSQGLAGYEQYV. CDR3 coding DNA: TGTGCCAGCAGTCAGGGACTAGCGGGTTACGAGCAGTACGTC.

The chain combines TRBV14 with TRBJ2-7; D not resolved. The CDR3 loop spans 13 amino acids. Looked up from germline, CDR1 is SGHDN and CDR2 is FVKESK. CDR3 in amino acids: CASIQPLRYEQYV. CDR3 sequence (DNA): TGTGCCAGCATCCAACCGCTGCGGTACGAGCAGTACGTC.

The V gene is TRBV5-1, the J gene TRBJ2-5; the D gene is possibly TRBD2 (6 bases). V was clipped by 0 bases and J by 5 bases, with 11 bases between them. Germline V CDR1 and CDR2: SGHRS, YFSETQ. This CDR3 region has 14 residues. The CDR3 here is CASSLGGGVETQYF. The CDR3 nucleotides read TGCGCCAGCAGCTTGGGCGGCGGGGTGGAGACCCAGTACTTC.

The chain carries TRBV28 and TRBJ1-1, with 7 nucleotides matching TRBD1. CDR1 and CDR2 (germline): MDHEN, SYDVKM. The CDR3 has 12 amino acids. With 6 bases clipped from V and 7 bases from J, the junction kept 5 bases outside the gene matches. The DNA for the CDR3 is TGTGCCAGCAGCACCCAGGGGGTTGAAGCTTTCTTT. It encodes CASSTQGVEAFF.

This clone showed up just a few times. Here the CDR3 DNA reads TGTGCCAGCAGCTTAGGCGGGGGGGCAGGGACCCAGTACTTC. Amino acid sequence: CASSLGGGAGTQYF. The rearrangement joins TRBV7-3 to TRBJ2-5, with TRBD2 matching 9 bases. Germline lookup yields CDR1 SGHTA and CDR2 FQGTGA. The CDR3 sequence is 14 residues long. V gave up 2 bases and J gave up 7 bases; unmatched junction bases: 5.

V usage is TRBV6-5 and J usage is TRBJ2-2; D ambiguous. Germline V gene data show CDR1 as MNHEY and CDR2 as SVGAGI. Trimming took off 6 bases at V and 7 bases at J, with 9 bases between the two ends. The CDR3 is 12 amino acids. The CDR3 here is CASSFPYGELFF. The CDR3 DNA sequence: TGTGCCAGCAGCTTCCCCTACGGGGAGCTGTTTTTT.

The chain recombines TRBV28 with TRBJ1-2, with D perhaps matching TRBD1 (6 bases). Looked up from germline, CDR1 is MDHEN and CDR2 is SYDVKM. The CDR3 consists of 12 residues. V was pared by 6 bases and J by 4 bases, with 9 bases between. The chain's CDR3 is CASRDSFYGYTF. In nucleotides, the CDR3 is TGTGCCAGCAGGGACAGTTTCTATGGCTACACCTTC.